The T cell receptor (beta chain) described here comes from a study of T cells expressing NK-cell markers. Overall study context: Sequenced donors, eight in total, included seven who were HCMV-seropositive and one who was seronegative. Study observations and caveats: The dominant NKG2C+ clonotypes represented roughly 1.0-7.5% of CD8+ T cells in six donors. What remained unclear was the HCMV specificity of expanded NKG2C+ T cell clones.

The CDR3 runs to 16 residues. UMI-tagged 5'RACE template switching yielded the TCR beta cDNA. TCRdb reanalyzed the 5' RACE reads and collapses them to one entry per CDR3 protein, without DNA. There are 350,000 to 450,000 distinct CDR3 sequences in the sample, with around 5.3% held by the top ten. In the case of this clonotype: Its antigen is not known.

The TCR was taken from a man aged 18-69 years in good health. The chain couples TRBV12-3 or TRBV12-4 to TRBJ2-3; the TRBD1 assignment by TCRdb is unverifiable without DNA. Sequences were obtained from blood T cells: a sorted CD56 or NKG2C T cell subset, CD4+ or CD8+ T cells, or bulk PBMC T cells (not recorded which). The CDR3 protein is CASSLGHTGVADTQYF.